The present T cell receptor beta chain was sequenced within a study of blood T cell repertoires in COVID-19. The wider study: Samples taken during acute and convalescent COVID-19 were collected in the United States, Italy and Spain.

Sequencing was performed with immunoSEQ multiplex PCR; in TCRdb, only in-frame clones are kept and a portion is missing. The data show about 81,000 clones, with 88% seen just once and approximately 5.1% held by the top ten. This CDR3 is built from 16 residues. CDR1 is SGHTA, CDR2 FQGNSA, per germline. Trimming cost V 1 base and J 0 bases, with 13 bases left between them. The TCR comes from a woman older than 75 with acute or convalescent COVID-19. Sequencing used peripheral blood. V and J are TRBV7-2 and TRBJ2-7; TRBD1 is a possible D gene (6 bases). CDR3 loop: CASSLGQGLRSYEQYF. CDR3 nucleotides: TGTGCCAGCAGCTTAGGCCAGGGGCTCCGCTCCTACGAGCAGTACTTC. The variable domain in full, with the rest retrieved from reference TRBV7-2 and TRBJ2-7, is GAGVSQSPSNKVTEKGKDVELRCDPISGHTALYWYRQSLGQGLEFLIYFQGNSAPDKSGLPSDRFSAERTGGSVSTLTIQRTQQEDSAVYLCASSLGQGLRSYEQYFGPGTRLTVT.